Presented here are 2 T cell receptor beta chains from one specimen sequenced in a study of T cell clonality in common variable immunodeficiency. The assay was immunoSEQ multiplex PCR, and TCRdb's table has in-frame clones only and misses some. The record shows around 39,000 clones for this sample, with no singletons present. The source material was peripheral blood mononuclear cells. These receptors originate from a person aged 18 to 75 in good health.

In its sample, this clone was seen many times. The read gets to within 3 residues of the CDR3 end, and the germline J gene fills in the rest. The gene calls are TRBV20-1 and TRBJ2-5; 7 bases align to TRBD1. Germline CDR1 DFQATT, CDR2 SNEGSKA (reference sequence). V dropped 6 bases and J dropped 0; count of bases not matched to a gene: 10. The CDR3 loop spans 15 amino acids. Incomplete CDR3 DNA: TGCAGTGCGTATGACAGGGATTGGTACCAAGAGACC. Translation: CSAYDRDWYQET. The CDR3 in its entirety is CSAYDRDWYQETQYF.

This clone was detected many times. The read gets to within 3 residues of the CDR3 end, and the germline J gene fills in the rest. The chain combines TRBV19 with TRBJ1-6; unclear D gene. V shed 5 bases and J shed 10 bases, with 15 bases lying between them. Germline CDR1 is LNHDA and CDR2 is SQIVND (reference sequence). The CDR3 has 14 amino acids. The CDR3: CASSAGLGQSPLHF. The sequenced part of the CDR3 DNA is TGTGCCAGTAGTGCGGGCCTCGGGCAATCACCC.